This T cell receptor beta chain emerged from a study of T cell responses to AZD1222 COVID-19 vaccine. V lost 9 bases to trimming and J lost 1 base; unmatched junction nucleotides: 5. The CDR3 loop spans 13 amino acids. CDR1 and CDR2 from the germline V gene are MNHEY and SMNVEV (reference sequence). TCRdb keeps only in-frame clones here, not all; method: immunoSEQ multiplex PCR. The sample carries tens of thousands of clones, roughly 86% recorded once. Overall study findings and caveats: Among vaccine-associated CD4 TCRs, coverage spanned spike, with dominance at 160-218 and 743-854.

With respect to this clone: Its target is not known.

This chain joins TRBV27 and TRBJ1-1; 7 bases fit TRBD1. The source is an adult in good health. Sequencing was performed on peripheral blood, taken on day 0 of AZD1222 vaccination. CDR3 residues: CASSDRENTEAFF. In DNA, the CDR3 is TGTGCCAGTTCCGACAGGGAGAACACTGAAGCTTTCTTT.